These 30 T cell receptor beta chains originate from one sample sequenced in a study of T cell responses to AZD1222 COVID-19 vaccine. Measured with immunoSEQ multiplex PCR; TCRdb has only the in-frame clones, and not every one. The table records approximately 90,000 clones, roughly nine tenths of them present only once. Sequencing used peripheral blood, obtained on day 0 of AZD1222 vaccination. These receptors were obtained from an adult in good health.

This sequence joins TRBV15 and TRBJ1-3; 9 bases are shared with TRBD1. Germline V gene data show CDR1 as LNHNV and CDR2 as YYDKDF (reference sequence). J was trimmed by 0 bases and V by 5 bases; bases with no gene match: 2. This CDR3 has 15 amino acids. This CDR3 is CATSLGQGSGNTIYF. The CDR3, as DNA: TGTGCCACCAGCTTGGGACAGGGCTCTGGAAACACCATATATTTT. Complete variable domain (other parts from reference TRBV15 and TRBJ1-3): DAMVIQNPRYQVTQFGKPVTLSCSQTLNHNVMYWYQQKSSQAPKLLFHYYDKDFNNEADTPDNFQSRRPNTSFCFLDIRSPGLGDTAMYLCATSLGQGSGNTIYFGEGSWLTVV.

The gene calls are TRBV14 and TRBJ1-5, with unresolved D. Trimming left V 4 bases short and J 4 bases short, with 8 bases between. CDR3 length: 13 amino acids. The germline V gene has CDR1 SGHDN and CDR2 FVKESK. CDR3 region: CASSPAPNQPQHF. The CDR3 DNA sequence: TGTGCCAGCAGCCCGGCCCCGAATCAGCCCCAGCATTTT.

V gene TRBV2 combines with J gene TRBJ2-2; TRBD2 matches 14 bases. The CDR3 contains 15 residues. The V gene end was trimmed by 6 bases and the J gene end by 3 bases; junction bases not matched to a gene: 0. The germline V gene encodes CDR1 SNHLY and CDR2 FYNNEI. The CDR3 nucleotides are TGTGCCAGCAGGGGACTAGCGGGGGACACCGGGGAGCTGTTTTTT. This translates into CASRGLAGDTGELFF. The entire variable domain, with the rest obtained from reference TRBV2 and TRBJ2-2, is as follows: EPEVTQTPSHQVTQMGQEVILRCVPISNHLYFYWYRQILGQKVEFLVSFYNNEISEKSEIFDDQFSVERPDGSNFTLKIRSTKLEDSAMYFCASRGLAGDTGELFFGEGSRLTVL.

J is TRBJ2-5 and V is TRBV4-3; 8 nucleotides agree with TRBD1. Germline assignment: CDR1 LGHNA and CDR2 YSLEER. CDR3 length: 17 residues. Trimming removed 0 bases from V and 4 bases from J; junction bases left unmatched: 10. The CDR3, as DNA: TGCGCCAGCAGCCAAGAAGGGGCCAGCAGGGGGCGAGAGACCCAGTACTTC. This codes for CASSQEGASRGRETQYF.

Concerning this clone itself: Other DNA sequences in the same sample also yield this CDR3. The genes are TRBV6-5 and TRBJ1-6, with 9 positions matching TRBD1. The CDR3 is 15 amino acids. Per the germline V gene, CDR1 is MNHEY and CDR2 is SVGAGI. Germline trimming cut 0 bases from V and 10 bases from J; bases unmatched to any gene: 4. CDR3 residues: CASSYSGTGNSPLHF. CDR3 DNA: TGTGCCAGCAGTTACTCCGGGACAGGGAACTCACCCCTCCACTTT.

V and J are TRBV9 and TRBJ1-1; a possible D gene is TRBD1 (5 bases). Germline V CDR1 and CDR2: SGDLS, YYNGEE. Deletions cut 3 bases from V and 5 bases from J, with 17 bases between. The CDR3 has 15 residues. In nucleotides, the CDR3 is TGTGCCAGCAGCGATCCCCTCGCCGGGGGGACTGAAGCTTTCTTT. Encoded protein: CASSDPLAGGTEAFF.

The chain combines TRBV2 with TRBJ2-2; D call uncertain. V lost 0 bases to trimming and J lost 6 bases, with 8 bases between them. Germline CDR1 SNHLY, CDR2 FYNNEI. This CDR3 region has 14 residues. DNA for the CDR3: TGTGCCAGCAGTGAAGCGCGCCCTGCCGGGGAGCTGTTTTTT. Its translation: CASSEARPAGELFF.

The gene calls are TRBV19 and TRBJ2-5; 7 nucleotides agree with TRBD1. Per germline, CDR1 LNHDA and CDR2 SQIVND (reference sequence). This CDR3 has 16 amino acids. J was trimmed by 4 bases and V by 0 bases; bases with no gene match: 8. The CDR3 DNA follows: TGTGCCAGTAGTATAGAGAAGGGGGCTAACCCAGAGACCCAGTACTTC. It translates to CASSIEKGANPETQYF.

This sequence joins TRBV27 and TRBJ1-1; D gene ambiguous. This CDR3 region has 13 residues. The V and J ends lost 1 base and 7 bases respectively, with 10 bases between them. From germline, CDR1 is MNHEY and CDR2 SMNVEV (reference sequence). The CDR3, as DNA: TGTGCCAGCAGTTTATACCCTCGGGATGAAGCTTTCTTT. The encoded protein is CASSLYPRDEAFF.

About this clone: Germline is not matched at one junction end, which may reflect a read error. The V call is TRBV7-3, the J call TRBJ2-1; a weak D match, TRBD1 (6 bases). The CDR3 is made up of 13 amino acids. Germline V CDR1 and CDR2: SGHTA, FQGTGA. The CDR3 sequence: CASSWVGGNEQFF. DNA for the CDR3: TGTGCAAGCAGCTGGGTAGGGGGCAATGAGCAGTTCTTC.

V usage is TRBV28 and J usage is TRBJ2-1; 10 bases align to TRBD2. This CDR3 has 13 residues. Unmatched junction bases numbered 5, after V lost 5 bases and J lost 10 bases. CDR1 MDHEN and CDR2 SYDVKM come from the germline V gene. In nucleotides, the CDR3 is TGTGCCAGCAGTAAGAGCGGGAGGGGGGAGCAGTTCTTC. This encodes CASSKSGRGEQFF.

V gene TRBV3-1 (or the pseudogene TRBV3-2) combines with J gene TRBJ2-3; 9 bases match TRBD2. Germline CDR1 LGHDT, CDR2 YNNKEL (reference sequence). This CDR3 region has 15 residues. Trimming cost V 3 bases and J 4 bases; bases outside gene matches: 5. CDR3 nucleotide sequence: TGTGCCAGCAGCCATTTGGGCGGGAGGGCAGATACGCAGTATTTT. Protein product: CASSHLGGRADTQYF.

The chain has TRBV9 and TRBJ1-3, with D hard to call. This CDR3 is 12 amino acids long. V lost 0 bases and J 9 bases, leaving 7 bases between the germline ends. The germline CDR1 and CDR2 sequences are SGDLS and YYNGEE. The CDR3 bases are TGTGCCAGCAGCGTAGGGGTAGGCACCATATATTTT. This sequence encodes CASSVGVGTIYF.

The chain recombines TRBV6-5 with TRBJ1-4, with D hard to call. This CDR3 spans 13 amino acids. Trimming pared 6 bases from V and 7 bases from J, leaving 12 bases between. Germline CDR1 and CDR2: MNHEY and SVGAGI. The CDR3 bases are TGTGCCAGCAGGCCGGGGTCCCCTGAAAAACTGTTTTTT. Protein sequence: CASRPGSPEKLFF.

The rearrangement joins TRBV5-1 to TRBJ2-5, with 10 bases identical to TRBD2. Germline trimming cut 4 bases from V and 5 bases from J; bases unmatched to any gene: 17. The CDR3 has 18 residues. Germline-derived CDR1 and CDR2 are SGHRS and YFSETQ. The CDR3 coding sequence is TGCGCCAGCAGCCCGGAAACCCTAGCGGGGGTTCGTATGGAGACCCAGTACTTC. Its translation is CASSPETLAGVRMETQYF.

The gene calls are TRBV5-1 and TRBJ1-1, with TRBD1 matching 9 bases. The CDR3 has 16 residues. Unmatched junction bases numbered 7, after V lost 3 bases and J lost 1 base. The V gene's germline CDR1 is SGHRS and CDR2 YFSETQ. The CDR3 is CASSSGQGIGNTEAFF. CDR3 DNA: TGCGCCAGCAGCTCGGGACAGGGTATCGGGAACACTGAAGCTTTCTTT.

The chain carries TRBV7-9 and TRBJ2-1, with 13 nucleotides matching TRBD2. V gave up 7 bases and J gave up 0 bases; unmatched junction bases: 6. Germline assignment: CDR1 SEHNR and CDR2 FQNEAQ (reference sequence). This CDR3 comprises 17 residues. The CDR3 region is CASTRTSGGSSYNEQFF. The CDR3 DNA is TGTGCCAGCACCAGGACTAGCGGGGGCAGCTCCTACAATGAGCAGTTCTTC.

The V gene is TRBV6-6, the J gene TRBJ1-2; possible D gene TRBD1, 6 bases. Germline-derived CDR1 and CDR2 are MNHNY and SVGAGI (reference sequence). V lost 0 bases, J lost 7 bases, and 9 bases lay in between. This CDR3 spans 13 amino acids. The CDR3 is CASSYSPGAGYTF. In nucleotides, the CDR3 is TGTGCCAGCAGTTACTCGCCAGGGGCTGGCTACACCTTC.

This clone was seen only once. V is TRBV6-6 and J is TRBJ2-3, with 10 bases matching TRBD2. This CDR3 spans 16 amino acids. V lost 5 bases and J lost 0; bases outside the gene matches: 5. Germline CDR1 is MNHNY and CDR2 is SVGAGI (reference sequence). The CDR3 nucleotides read TGTGCCAGCAGTCCCCAAGCGGGGGGGAGCACAGATACGCAGTATTTT. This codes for CASSPQAGGSTDTQYF.

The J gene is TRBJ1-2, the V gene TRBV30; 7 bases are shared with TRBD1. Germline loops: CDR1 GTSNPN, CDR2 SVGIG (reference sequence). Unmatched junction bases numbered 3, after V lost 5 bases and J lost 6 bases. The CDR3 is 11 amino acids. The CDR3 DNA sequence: TGTGCCTGGGACAGGGAAAATGGCTACACCTTC. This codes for CAWDRENGYTF.

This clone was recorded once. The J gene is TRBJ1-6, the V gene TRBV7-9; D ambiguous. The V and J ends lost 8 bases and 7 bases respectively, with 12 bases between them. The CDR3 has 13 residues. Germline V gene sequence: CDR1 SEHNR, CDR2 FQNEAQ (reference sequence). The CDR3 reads CASASGVNSPLHF. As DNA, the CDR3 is TGTGCCAGCGCCTCAGGAGTCAATTCACCCCTCCACTTT.

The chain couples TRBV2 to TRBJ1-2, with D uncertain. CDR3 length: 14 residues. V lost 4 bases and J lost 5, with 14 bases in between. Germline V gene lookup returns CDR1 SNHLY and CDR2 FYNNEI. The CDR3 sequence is CASSGVGSLYGYTF. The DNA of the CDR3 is TGTGCCAGCAGTGGCGTAGGCAGCCTTTATGGCTACACCTTC.

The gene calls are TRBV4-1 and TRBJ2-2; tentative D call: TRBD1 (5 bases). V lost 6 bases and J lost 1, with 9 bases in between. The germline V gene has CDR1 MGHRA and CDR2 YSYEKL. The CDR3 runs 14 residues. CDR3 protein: CASRPTGNTGELFF. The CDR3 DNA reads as TGCGCCAGCAGACCCACAGGGAACACCGGGGAGCTGTTTTTT.

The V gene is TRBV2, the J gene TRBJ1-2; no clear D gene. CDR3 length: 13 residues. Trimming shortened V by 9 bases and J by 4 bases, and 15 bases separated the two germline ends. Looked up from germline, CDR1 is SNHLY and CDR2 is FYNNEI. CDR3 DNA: TGTGCCAGATGGTATCCGGATACCTATGGCTACACCTTC. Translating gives CARWYPDTYGYTF. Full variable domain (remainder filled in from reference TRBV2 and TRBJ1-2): EPEVTQTPSHQVTQMGQEVILRCVPISNHLYFYWYRQILGQKVEFLVSFYNNEISEKSEIFDDQFSVERPDGSNFTLKIRSTKLEDSAMYFCARWYPDTYGYTFGSGTRLTVV.

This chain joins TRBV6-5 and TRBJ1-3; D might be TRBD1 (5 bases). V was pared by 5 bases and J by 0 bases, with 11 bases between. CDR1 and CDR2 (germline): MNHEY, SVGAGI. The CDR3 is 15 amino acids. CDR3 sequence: CASSRDSDSGNTIYF. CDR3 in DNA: TGTGCCAGCAGTCGGGACTCAGACTCTGGAAACACCATATATTTT.

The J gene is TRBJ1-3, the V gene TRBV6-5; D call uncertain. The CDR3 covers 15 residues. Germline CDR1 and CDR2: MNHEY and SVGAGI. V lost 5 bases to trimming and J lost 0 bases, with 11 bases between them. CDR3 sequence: CASSPDWNSGNTIYF. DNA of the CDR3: TGTGCCAGCAGTCCGGACTGGAACTCTGGAAACACCATATATTTT.

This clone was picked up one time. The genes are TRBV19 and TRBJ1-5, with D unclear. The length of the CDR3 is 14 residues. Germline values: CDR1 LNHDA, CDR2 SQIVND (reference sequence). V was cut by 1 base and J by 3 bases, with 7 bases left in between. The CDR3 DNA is TGTGCCAGTAGTATAGGAGGAACCAATCAGCCCCAGCATTTT. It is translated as CASSIGGTNQPQHF.

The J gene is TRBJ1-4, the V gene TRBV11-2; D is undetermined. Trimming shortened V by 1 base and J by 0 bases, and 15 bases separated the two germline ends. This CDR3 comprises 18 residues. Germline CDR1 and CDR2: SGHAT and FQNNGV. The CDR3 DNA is TGTGCCAGCAGCTTAGCGTCAGTCCCGCACCCAACTAATGAAAAACTGTTTTTT. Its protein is CASSLASVPHPTNEKLFF.

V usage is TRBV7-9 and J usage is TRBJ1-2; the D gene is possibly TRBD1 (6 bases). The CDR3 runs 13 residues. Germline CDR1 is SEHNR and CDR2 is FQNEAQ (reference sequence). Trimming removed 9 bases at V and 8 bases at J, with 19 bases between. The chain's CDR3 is CASRGRGTDGYTF. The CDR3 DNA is TGTGCCAGTAGGGGGAGAGGAACGGACGGCTACACCTTC.

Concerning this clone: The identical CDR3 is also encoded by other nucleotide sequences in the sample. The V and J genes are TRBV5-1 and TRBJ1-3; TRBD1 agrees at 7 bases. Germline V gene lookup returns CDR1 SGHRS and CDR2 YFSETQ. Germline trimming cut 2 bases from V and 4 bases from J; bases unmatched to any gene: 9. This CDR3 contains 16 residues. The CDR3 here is CASSFTTGRAGNTIYF. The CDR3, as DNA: TGCGCCAGCAGCTTTACGACAGGGAGGGCCGGAAACACCATATATTTT. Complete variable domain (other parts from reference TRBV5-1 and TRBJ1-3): KAGVTQTPRYLIKTRGQQVTLSCSPISGHRSVSWYQQTPGQGLQFLFEYFSETQRNKGNFPGRFSGRQFSNSRSEMNVSTLELGDSALYLCASSFTTGRAGNTIYFGEGSWLTVV.